This note documents a single T cell receptor (beta chain) sequence. Its antigen remains undetermined. The record has no base qualities; no much larger clone is one base away. CDR1 SGHTA and CDR2 FQGNSA were looked up in the germline V gene. Measured from the cysteine to the phenylalanine, the CDR3 is 18 residues long. Of all the DNA, just the CDR3 is kept, 54 bases in frame from base 1. Trimming accounts for 2 bases at V and 0 bases at J, while the number of junction bases matched to no gene is 9. This sample was included in a study of blood T cell repertoires in COVID-19 (dated by TCRdb to 2019 to 2021). About the study as a whole: Collaborator samples came from the United States, Italy and Spain and covered acute and convalescent phases of COVID-19. The samples were drawn from the first 160 participants of the ongoing ImmuneRACE study and from 1,254 subjects provided by 6 global collaborators. The prospective study material was composed of cDNA or gDNA derived from T cells, B-cell-depleted T cells, or PBMCs. The repertoires were released in a freely available public database intended as a resource for research on the immune response to SARS-CoV-2. Subjects who had been exposed to COVID-19, were actively infected with it, or had recovered from it provided the deeply sampled blood TCRbeta repertoires that made up the dataset. HLA class I and class II types, where available, came from metadata supplied by the sample provider rather than from assay-based typing. Sample metadata almost always included a de-identified subject ID, COVID-19 status, age in years and sex. Summary of the overall study and its limitations: The amount of clinical and demographic metadata varied by source and participant and was provided uncurated.

Whole blood was collected in K2EDTA tubes by collaborating institutions according to the institutions' own protocols. Collaborator samples were shipped for TCRbeta analysis as frozen whole blood, isolated PBMCs, or DNA extracted from either sample type. TCRbeta CDR3 regions were amplified from genomic DNA using the immunoSEQ Assay, a bias-controlled multiplex PCR. Processing in the source paper ran as follows. The number of nucleated cells in each sample was estimated from the amplification of reference gene primers within the assay. To quantify the absolute abundance of each unique TCRbeta CDR3 rearrangement, sequence reads were collapsed and filtered. For each sample, productive Simpson clonality was calculated as the square root of Simpson's diversity index across productive rearrangements. TCRdb mirrors the immuneACCESS table, restricted to in-frame sequences. Some clones are absent from its copies; in checked studies, under half trace to an unresolved V gene, and the reason for the others is unknown. V, J and clone size were drawn from that table, and D and trimming were deduced from the DNA. This sample has some 190,000 clones in its table, and about 75% of those were observed once. The ten biggest clones cover around 8.1% of the sample.

The TCR comes from a woman aged 50 to 60 with active or convalescent COVID-19. Material for sequencing was peripheral blood. The receptor chain draws on TRBV7-2 and TRBJ1-5; 8 junctional bases match TRBD1. The CDR3 is CASSLRDRLLYSNQPQHF. The DNA sequence reads TGTGCCAGCAGCTTAAGGGACAGGCTTCTCTATAGCAATCAGCCCCAGCATTTT.